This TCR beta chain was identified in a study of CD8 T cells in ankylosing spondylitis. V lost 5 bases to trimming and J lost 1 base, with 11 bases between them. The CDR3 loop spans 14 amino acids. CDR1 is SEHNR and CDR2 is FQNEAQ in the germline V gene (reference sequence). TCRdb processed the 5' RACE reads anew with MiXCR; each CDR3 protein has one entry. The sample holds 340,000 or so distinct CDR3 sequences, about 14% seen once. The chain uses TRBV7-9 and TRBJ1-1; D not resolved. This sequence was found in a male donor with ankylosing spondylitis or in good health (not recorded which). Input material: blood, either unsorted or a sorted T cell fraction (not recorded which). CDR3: CASSPARGNTEAFF. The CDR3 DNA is TGTGCCAGCAGCCCCGCCCGGGGGAACACTGAAGCTTTCTTT.